The 30 T cell receptor beta chains below come from one sample, sequenced in a study of T-cell reconstitution after alpha-beta-depleted transplantation in children. Construction of the TCRbeta library involved unique molecular identifiers. In TCRdb, the PCR reads were re-called with MiXCR into one record per CDR3 protein. Of hundreds of thousands of distinct CDR3 sequences in the sample, under 15% were seen once. The source was PBMCs, mostly from graft donor cells, collected 360 days after TCRalphabeta/CD19-depleted stem cell transplant. These receptors were collected from a male patient between 10 and 17 years old who had a stem cell transplant for acute myeloid leukemia, so the T cells may come from the graft donor.

The chain links TRBV18 to TRBJ2-7, with TRBD1 as a possible D gene (5 bases). Trimming removed 3 bases from V and 4 bases from J, with 13 bases in between. The CDR3 sequence is 14 residues long. CDR1 and CDR2 from the germline V gene are KGHSH and LQKENI. In nucleotides, the CDR3 is TGTGCCAGCTCACCGCCAGGGTGGATTTACGAGCAGTACTTC. Translating it yields CASSPPGWIYEQYF.

This clonotype turned up a few times. The V gene is TRBV2, the J gene TRBJ2-1, with 9 bases fitting TRBD2. This CDR3 is 16 amino acids long. Per germline, CDR1 SNHLY and CDR2 FYNNEI. Unmatched junction bases numbered 5, after V lost 3 bases and J lost 2 bases. The CDR3 region is CASSDGLAGPYNEQFF. CDR3 nucleotide sequence: TGTGCCAGCAGTGATGGGCTAGCGGGGCCCTACAATGAGCAGTTCTTC.

This clonotype occurred a few times. This sequence joins TRBV6-5 and TRBJ2-2; the D call may be TRBD1 or TRBD2 (5 bases each). V was shortened by 0 bases and J by 5 bases, with 13 bases between the two germline ends. The V gene's germline CDR1 is MNHEY and CDR2 SVGAGI. The CDR3 covers 16 residues. For the CDR3, the DNA is TGTGCCAGCAGTTACTCGGCCCAGGGAGTGACCGGGGAGCTGTTTTTT. Translating gives CASSYSAQGVTGELFF.

This clonotype was observed at least ten times. V gene TRBV25-1 combines with J gene TRBJ2-5; D is ambiguous. Germline V lookup: CDR1 MGHDK, CDR2 SYGVNS. The CDR3 has 14 amino acids. V dropped 5 bases and J dropped 4 bases, with 14 bases sitting between them. CDR3 protein: CASSPYTPAETQYF. The CDR3 DNA follows: TGTGCCAGCAGTCCATACACCCCGGCAGAGACCCAGTACTTC.

This clonotype was observed many times. In nucleotides, the CDR3 is TGTGCCAGCAGTGAGGGGGCGACGGGGGCCAACGTCCTGACTTTC. It translates to CASSEGATGANVLTF. The chain couples TRBV12-3 or TRBV12-4 to TRBJ2-6, with TRBD1 matching 7 bases. Trimming took 5 bases from V and 4 from J; bases not matched to a gene: 5. The CDR3 has 15 residues.

This clonotype was detected a few times. The chain couples TRBV7-9 to TRBJ2-4; D is uncertain. Trimming took off 5 bases at V and 5 bases at J, with 19 bases between the two ends. Germline V gene lookup returns CDR1 SEHNR and CDR2 FQNEAQ (reference sequence). This CDR3 contains 16 residues. The chain's CDR3 is CASSPPLWPPQNIQYF. The CDR3 DNA reads TGTGCCAGCAGCCCGCCGTTGTGGCCTCCCCAAAACATTCAGTACTTC. The full variable domain, in which reference TRBV7-9 and TRBJ2-4 provide the parts outside the CDR3, is DTGVSQNPRHKITKRGQNVTFRCDPISEHNRLYWYRQTLGQGPEFLTYFQNEAQLEKSRLLSDRFSAERPKGSFSTLEIQRTEQGDSAMYLCASSPPLWPPQNIQYFGAGTRLSVL.

This chain links TRBV28 with TRBJ2-5; D is undetermined. There are 13 residues in the CDR3. Germline V CDR1 and CDR2: MDHEN, SYDVKM. Trimming took 5 bases from V and 2 from J, leaving 9 bases between them. The CDR3 here is CASSPTTQETQYF. CDR3 bases: TGTGCCAGCAGTCCGACAACACAAGAGACCCAGTACTTC.

This clonotype was seen ten or more times. V is TRBV24-1 and J is TRBJ2-1; 10 nucleotides line up with TRBD2. Germline lookup yields CDR1 KGHDR and CDR2 SFDVKD. The CDR3 sequence is 18 residues long. Trimming at V came to 4 bases and at J to 7 bases, leaving 15 bases not matched to a gene. CDR3 amino acids: CATSDPSTGTSASNEQFF. The CDR3 DNA reads as TGTGCCACCAGTGACCCATCTACCGGGACTAGCGCCTCGAATGAGCAGTTCTTC.

This clonotype was detected only a few times. This chain links TRBV5-1 with TRBJ2-3; 10 nucleotides agree with TRBD2. This CDR3 region has 15 residues. V shed 4 bases, J shed 6 bases, and the junction held 8 bases outside the gene matches. In germline, CDR1 is SGHRS, CDR2 YFSETQ. For the CDR3, the DNA is TGCGCCAGCAGCACGGACGGGACTAGCGTGGATACGCAGTATTTT. Translated: CASSTDGTSVDTQYF.

This clonotype was observed a handful of times. The chain joins TRBV28 to TRBJ2-7, with 7 bases matching TRBD1. With V trimmed by 4 bases and J by 5 bases, 11 bases remained unmatched. Germline CDR1 and CDR2: MDHEN and SYDVKM. This CDR3 region has 15 residues. The CDR3: CASSSGTASYHEQYF. DNA for the CDR3: TGTGCCAGCAGTTCCGGGACAGCGAGTTACCACGAGCAGTACTTC.

The CDR3 here is CATSDSGLAGGYEQYF. The CDR3 nucleotides are TGTGCCACCAGTGATTCCGGACTAGCGGGAGGATACGAGCAGTACTTC. The V gene is TRBV24-1, the J gene TRBJ2-7; 14 bases align to TRBD2. Per germline, CDR1 KGHDR and CDR2 SFDVKD. V shed 2 bases, J shed 4 bases, and the junction held 3 bases outside the gene matches. The CDR3 length is 16 residues.

The CDR3 DNA follows: TGTGCCAGCAGAAGTCCGGGGAATGAGCAGTTCTTC. The encoded protein is CASRSPGNEQFF. J is TRBJ2-1 and V is TRBV2; maybe TRBD2 (5 bases). V was cut by 6 bases and J by 7 bases, with 10 bases left in between. CDR1 SNHLY and CDR2 FYNNEI come from the germline V gene. The CDR3 loop spans 12 amino acids. Full variable domain (rest looked up from reference TRBV2 and TRBJ2-1): EPEVTQTPSHQVTQMGQEVILRCVPISNHLYFYWYRQILGQKVEFLVSFYNNEISEKSEIFDDQFSVERPDGSNFTLKIRSTKLEDSAMYFCASRSPGNEQFFGPGTRLTVL.

The chain is built from TRBV28 and TRBJ1-6, with TRBD1 matching over 8 bases. Germline trimming cut 3 bases from V and 7 bases from J; bases unmatched to any gene: 5. The CDR3 extends over 15 amino acids. Per the germline V gene, CDR1 is MDHEN and CDR2 is SYDVKM. Written as DNA, the CDR3 is TGTGCCAGCAGTTTCCTTAGGGACAGGAATTCACCCCTCCACTTT. Residues: CASSFLRDRNSPLHF.

The chain combines TRBV24-1 with TRBJ2-1; possibly TRBD1 for D (5 bases). The ends were cut back, 4 bases at V and 6 bases at J, with 9 bases in the middle. Germline V CDR1 and CDR2: KGHDR, SFDVKD. The CDR3 is 13 amino acids. The CDR3 nucleotides read TGTGCCACCAGTGAACCCCAGGGCAATGAGCAGTTCTTC. It yields the protein CATSEPQGNEQFF.

This clonotype was detected a few times. The chain uses TRBV6-2 or TRBV6-3 and TRBJ2-7, with TRBD2 matching 11 bases. The V gene end was trimmed by 5 bases and the J gene end by 6 bases; junction bases not matched to a gene: 12. The CDR3 consists of 16 residues. Germline CDR1 MNHEY, CDR2 SVGEGT. CDR3 DNA sequence: TGTGCCAGCAGTCACCACTTAGCGGGAGGGCCGGGCGAGCAGTACTTC. The encoded protein is CASSHHLAGGPGEQYF.

V gene TRBV28 combines with J gene TRBJ2-1, with 9 nucleotides matching TRBD1. CDR3 size: 17 residues. V shed 4 bases and J 0 bases; nucleotides not matched to a gene: 7. CDR1 MDHEN and CDR2 SYDVKM come from the germline V gene. This chain's CDR3 is CASSSGQGFTSYNEQFF. In nucleotides, the CDR3 is TGTGCCAGCAGTTCCGGACAGGGGTTTACCTCCTACAATGAGCAGTTCTTC.

This chain joins TRBV7-2 and TRBJ2-1; D uncertain. Germline CDR1 SGHTA, CDR2 FQGNSA. The CDR3 length is 13 residues. V shed 2 bases and J shed 6 bases, with 8 bases lying between them. DNA of the CDR3: TGTGCCAGCAGCTTATTCCCACTCAATGAGCAGTTCTTC. Its translation: CASSLFPLNEQFF.

This clonotype was found a few times. This chain joins TRBV7-9 and TRBJ2-5, with 9 bases matching TRBD1. This CDR3 is built from 16 residues. J gave up 5 bases and V 6 bases, and 13 bases lay outside the gene matches. Germline V CDR1 and CDR2: SEHNR, FQNEAQ (reference sequence). The CDR3 region has the DNA TGTGCCAGCAGTCGATCCGGGACAGGGTTTGGGGAGACCCAGTACTTC. Translated: CASSRSGTGFGETQYF. The full variable domain, with the rest looked up from reference TRBV7-9 and TRBJ2-5, is DTGVSQNPRHKITKRGQNVTFRCDPISEHNRLYWYRQTLGQGPEFLTYFQNEAQLEKSRLLSDRFSAERPKGSFSTLEIQRTEQGDSAMYLCASSRSGTGFGETQYFGPGTRLLVL.

The genes are TRBV5-1 and TRBJ2-7; the D is unclear. This CDR3 spans 14 amino acids. V gave up 4 bases and J gave up 2 bases, with 13 bases separating them. The germline CDR1 and CDR2 sequences are SGHRS and YFSETQ. The CDR3 DNA reads TGCGCCAGCAGCCCAACCCCGGGTACCTACGAGCAGTACTTC. Translated: CASSPTPGTYEQYF.

Ten or more counts support this clonotype. V usage is TRBV29-1 and J usage is TRBJ2-3, with D possibly being TRBD2 (5 bases). Germline-derived CDR1 and CDR2 are SQVTM and ANQGSEA. The V gene lost 0 bases and the J gene lost 6 bases, with 19 bases spanning the gap. This CDR3 has 16 amino acids. CDR3 protein: CSVEDTPLLVADTQYF. The CDR3 DNA follows: TGCAGCGTTGAAGATACCCCCCTACTAGTGGCGGATACGCAGTATTTT.

The chain employs TRBV20-1 and TRBJ2-1, with D perhaps matching TRBD1 or TRBD2 (5 bases each). The CDR3 spans 13 residues. Looked up from germline, CDR1 is DFQATT and CDR2 is SNEGSKA (reference sequence). The V gene lost 7 bases and the J gene lost 10 bases, with 20 bases spanning the gap. The CDR3 nucleotides read TGCAGTGTCCGGGACCCCCCCATCGGAGAGCAGTTCTTC. The encoded protein is CSVRDPPIGEQFF.

This clonotype has only a few counts. V gene TRBV7-3 combines with J gene TRBJ2-1; the match to TRBD2 covers 8 bases. J lost 2 bases, V lost 0 bases, and 3 bases had no gene match. The CDR3 spans 16 residues. Germline V gene data show CDR1 as SGHTA and CDR2 as FQGTGA. The CDR3 region has the DNA TGTGCCAGCAGCTTAACGGGCGGGAGGACCTACAATGAGCAGTTCTTC. The encoded protein is CASSLTGGRTYNEQFF.

The chain recombines TRBV20-1 with TRBJ2-7; the match to TRBD2 covers 7 bases. The V and J ends lost 6 bases and 3 bases, in that order; junction bases with no gene match: 8. The CDR3 is 13 residues long. CDR1 and CDR2 from the germline V gene are DFQATT and SNEGSKA (reference sequence). The CDR3 is CSALGASGYEQYF. CDR3 coding DNA: TGCAGTGCCCTGGGTGCTAGCGGCTACGAGCAGTACTTC.

The chain has TRBV6-5 and TRBJ1-1; D remains ambiguous. Trimming cost V 7 bases and J 7 bases, with 19 bases left between them. There are 14 residues in the CDR3. Germline CDR1 reads MNHEY; CDR2 reads SVGAGI. DNA of the CDR3: TGTGCCAGCATTAAAGTTTTGGGTAGAAATGAAGCTTTCTTT. This gives the protein CASIKVLGRNEAFF.

There are many counts of this clonotype. This sequence joins TRBV7-3 and TRBJ2-2; D gene uncertain. The CDR3 sequence is 13 residues long. V shed 4 bases and J shed 7 bases, with 10 bases lying between them. The germline gives CDR1 SGHTA, CDR2 FQGTGA. For the CDR3, the DNA is TGTGCCAGCAGCTCCAACATTGGCGGGGAGCTGTTTTTT. This codes for CASSSNIGGELFF.

Turning to this clonotype: The CDR3 carries no conserved terminal phenylalanine or tryptophan, so it likely arises from a read error. The chain carries TRBV6-1 and TRBJ2-1; perhaps TRBD2 as D (5 bases). The CDR3 runs 15 residues. Trimming shortened V by 6 bases and J by 4 bases, and 16 bases separated the two germline ends. CDR1 is MNHNS and CDR2 is SASEGT in the germline V gene. The CDR3 nucleotides read TGTGCCAGCAGCCCTCTTGCGGGCAAATACAATGAGCAGTTCTGC. Translation gives CASSPLAGKYNEQFC.

The sample holds a few counts of this clonotype. The chain has TRBV6-1 and TRBJ1-1; no definite D call. V shed 7 bases and J shed 3 bases, with 15 bases lying between them. Germline values: CDR1 MNHNS, CDR2 SASEGT. This CDR3 spans 14 amino acids. CDR3: CASIKGYGDTEAFF. The CDR3 nucleotides are TGTGCCAGCATTAAGGGCTATGGAGACACTGAAGCTTTCTTT.

This clonotype was detected many times. For the CDR3, the DNA is TGTGCCAGCAGCTTATCAGCTCGCCAAGAGACCCAGTACTTC. Its translation: CASSLSARQETQYF. The chain recombines TRBV7-6 with TRBJ2-5; unclear D gene. V lost 2 bases and J 1 base, leaving 8 bases between the germline ends. CDR1 SGHVS and CDR2 FNYEAQ come from the germline V gene. The CDR3 is 14 residues long. The complete variable domain, with remaining parts taken from reference TRBV7-6 and TRBJ2-5, reads GAGVSQSPRYKVTKRGQDVALRCDPISGHVSLYWYRQALGQGPEFLTYFNYEAQQDKSGLPNDRFSAERPEGSISTLTIQRTEQRDSAMYRCASSLSARQETQYFGPGTRLLVL.

This clonotype was seen more than once but under ten times. The chain recombines TRBV20-1 with TRBJ2-6; tentative D call: TRBD2 (8 bases). Germline CDR1 DFQATT, CDR2 SNEGSKA (reference sequence). The CDR3 totals 18 residues. Trimming stripped 4 bases from V and 0 bases from J, with 19 bases between. The CDR3 DNA sequence: TGCAGTGCTACGGGAGGGGGCGCGATCCTCTCTGGGGCCAACGTCCTGACTTTC. Translating it yields CSATGGGAILSGANVLTF.

This clonotype was seen only a few times. This chain uses TRBV10-3 with TRBJ2-1; D gene unclear. The CDR3 is 13 amino acids. With 9 bases removed from V and 11 bases from J, the gap between germline ends came to 20 bases. Germline V gene data show CDR1 as ENHRY and CDR2 as SYGVKD. CDR3 amino acids: CAIPSMSSSKQFF. The CDR3 DNA follows: TGTGCCATACCCTCAATGAGCAGTTCTAAGCAGTTCTTC.